One sample yielded the 24 T cell receptor beta chains listed below, sequenced in a study of OX40 agonist ivuxolimab in advanced cancers. Clones were read by immunoSEQ multiplex PCR, and TCRdb kept only the in-frame ones, dropping some. The repertoire holds roughly 83,000 clones, with about 90% as singletons. This specimen was CD4+ or CD8+ T cells sorted from blood, taken in a trial of the OX40 agonist ivuxolimab. The receptors originated from an adult with an advanced solid tumor such as melanoma, head and neck, liver or kidney cancer.

The chain couples TRBV6-6 to TRBJ2-1, with TRBD2 as a possible D gene (5 bases). The CDR3 consists of 15 residues. Germline CDR1 MNHNY, CDR2 SVGAGI (reference sequence). V was pared by 0 bases and J by 6 bases, with 12 bases between. The CDR3 DNA sequence: TGTGCCAGCAGTTACTCCCTAGCAGCTTCCAATGAGCAGTTCTTC. This gives the protein CASSYSLAASNEQFF.

The chain links TRBV6-5 to TRBJ1-5; TRBD1 matches 9 bases. CDR1 and CDR2 from the germline V gene are MNHEY and SVGAGI. This CDR3 is built from 15 residues. With V trimmed by 2 bases and J by 1 base, 0 bases remained unmatched. The CDR3 bases are TGTGCCAGCAGTTACGGGACAGGGAGCAATCAGCCCCAGCATTTT. Translated: CASSYGTGSNQPQHF.

This sequence joins TRBV5-1 and TRBJ2-3, with 10 bases lining up with TRBD2. CDR1 is SGHRS and CDR2 is YFSETQ in the germline V gene. V was clipped by 6 bases and J by 5 bases; unmatched bases: 6. The CDR3 is made up of 14 amino acids. DNA of the CDR3: TGCGCCAGCACGGGAGCGGGAGGGGTAGATACGCAGTATTTT. This gives the protein CASTGAGGVDTQYF. The full variable domain, in which reference TRBV5-1 and TRBJ2-3 provide the parts outside the CDR3, is KAGVTQTPRYLIKTRGQQVTLSCSPISGHRSVSWYQQTPGQGLQFLFEYFSETQRNKGNFPGRFSGRQFSNSRSEMNVSTLELGDSALYLCASTGAGGVDTQYFGPGTRLTVL.

The chain couples TRBV5-4 to TRBJ1-2; D remains unclear. Germline lookup yields CDR1 SGHNT and CDR2 YYREEE (reference sequence). V lost 0 bases and J lost 0, with 6 bases in between. The CDR3 loop spans 14 amino acids. The DNA of the CDR3 is TGTGCCAGCAGCTTGGGCGGGGCTAACTATGGCTACACCTTC. Protein product: CASSLGGANYGYTF.

V is TRBV28 and J is TRBJ1-1, with D hard to call. Germline lookup yields CDR1 MDHEN and CDR2 SYDVKM. V was trimmed by 1 base and J by 1 base, leaving 4 bases between them. The CDR3 covers 13 residues. The CDR3 sequence is CASSLYRNTEAFF. CDR3 DNA sequence: TGTGCCAGCAGTTTATACAGGAACACTGAAGCTTTCTTT.

The genes are TRBV7-6 and TRBJ2-3; 13 bases map to TRBD2. Trimming cost V 0 bases and J 6 bases; bases outside gene matches: 15. The germline gives CDR1 SGHVS, CDR2 FNYEAQ. The CDR3 has 20 amino acids. This CDR3 reads CASSLARTSGRANRGDTQYF. The CDR3 region has the DNA TGTGCCAGCAGCTTAGCCCGTACTAGCGGGAGGGCCAATCGAGGCGATACGCAGTATTTT.

The gene calls are TRBV27 and TRBJ2-1; 13 positions match TRBD2. Germline CDR1 MNHEY, CDR2 SMNVEV (reference sequence). CDR3 length: 15 amino acids. V gave up 5 bases and J gave up 7 bases; unmatched junction bases: 5. The CDR3 loop reads CASSPGTSGENEQFF. The DNA of the CDR3 is TGTGCCAGCAGTCCCGGGACTAGCGGGGAGAATGAGCAGTTCTTC.

The rearrangement joins TRBV23-1 to TRBJ1-5; 9 bases line up with TRBD1. TRBV23-1 is known as an ORF, though its function is uncertain. Trimming took 8 bases from V and 2 from J; bases not matched to a gene: 10. The CDR3 consists of 16 residues. This chain's CDR3 is CASGPGQGNCNQPQHF. The DNA for the CDR3 is TGCGCCAGCGGCCCCGGACAGGGGAATTGCAATCAGCCCCAGCATTTT.

This rearrangement joins TRBV30 to TRBJ1-6; possibly TRBD1 for D (5 bases). Trimming took 5 bases from V and 3 from J, leaving 14 bases between them. This CDR3 has 15 residues. The V gene's germline CDR1 is GTSNPN and CDR2 SVGIG (reference sequence). CDR3 bases: TGTGCCTGGGGGACGGAAAATGACTATAATTCACCCCTCCACTTT. Translated, it gives CAWGTENDYNSPLHF.

The V and J genes are TRBV10-2 and TRBJ2-7; D is unresolved. CDR1 and CDR2 from the germline V gene are WSHSY and SAAADI. Trimming cost V 5 bases and J 2 bases, with 10 bases left between them. This CDR3 has 13 residues. The CDR3 loop is CASSPLATYEQYV. CDR3 nucleotides: TGCGCCAGCAGTCCCCTCGCCACCTACGAGCAGTACGTC.

The gene calls are TRBV21-1 and TRBJ2-3. TRBV21-1 is deemed a pseudogene. The length of the CDR3 is 12 residues. The CDR3 is CASSEVGTPQYF. Written as DNA, the CDR3 is TGTGCCAGCAGCGAAGTGGGTACTCCGCAGTATTTT.

This clone was counted a single time. J is TRBJ1-5 and V is TRBV6-6; D gene uncertain. Per germline, CDR1 MNHNY and CDR2 SVGAGI (reference sequence). The V end was cut by 8 bases, the J end by 6 bases, with 14 bases between. The CDR3 runs 13 residues. This chain's CDR3 is CASQPPGVQPQHF. The CDR3 coding sequence is TGTGCCAGCCAACCCCCCGGAGTTCAGCCCCAGCATTTT.

The chain links TRBV7-2 to TRBJ1-5; 7 bases are shared with TRBD1. V gave up 5 bases and J gave up 5 bases; unmatched junction bases: 9. The CDR3 is 15 amino acids. Germline CDR1 and CDR2: SGHTA and FQGNSA. The CDR3 DNA is TGTGCCAGCAGCCTAGGGGGCGCAAGGGATCAGCCCCAGCATTTT. It yields the protein CASSLGGARDQPQHF.

The gene calls are TRBV19 and TRBJ2-1; TRBD2 agrees at 7 bases. V shed 2 bases, J shed 4 bases, and the junction held 5 bases outside the gene matches. The germline gives CDR1 LNHDA, CDR2 SQIVND (reference sequence). This CDR3 is 15 amino acids long. CDR3 in amino acids: CASSISLAAYNEQFF. For the CDR3, the DNA is TGTGCCAGTAGTATAAGCCTAGCGGCTTACAATGAGCAGTTCTTC.

This clone has only one observation. The chain joins TRBV4-3 to TRBJ2-3, with TRBD2 matching over 10 bases. Trimming cost V 1 base and J 5 bases; bases outside gene matches: 3. This CDR3 is 15 amino acids long. Germline CDR1 LGHNA, CDR2 YSLEER. The chain's CDR3 is CASSQVAGGVDTQYF. The CDR3 DNA is TGCGCCAGCAGCCAAGTAGCGGGGGGTGTAGATACGCAGTATTTT.

Concerning this clone itself: The sample carries other DNA sequences with the same CDR3. The chain links TRBV27 to TRBJ1-5; 7 nucleotides align to TRBD1. The CDR3 is made up of 14 amino acids. V gave up 6 bases and J gave up 1 base; unmatched junction bases: 3. Germline V gives CDR1 MNHEY, CDR2 SMNVEV (reference sequence). CDR3 loop: CASSLTGSNQPQHF. CDR3 DNA sequence: TGTGCCAGCAGCCTGACAGGGAGCAATCAGCCCCAGCATTTT.

The chain carries TRBV28 and TRBJ1-1; D is uncertain. V lost 2 bases and J 1 base, leaving 5 bases between the germline ends. The CDR3 consists of 13 residues. Germline V CDR1 and CDR2: MDHEN, SYDVKM. The CDR3 nucleotides read TGTGCCAGCAGTTTAGAGAAGAACACTGAAGCTTTCTTT. It is translated as CASSLEKNTEAFF.

CDR3: CASSPGGLRNNEQFF. In DNA form, the CDR3 reads TGTGCCAGCAGCCCCGGCGGGTTAAGGAACAATGAGCAGTTCTTC. The chain uses TRBV9 and TRBJ2-1; the D gene is possibly TRBD2 (5 bases). CDR1 is SGDLS and CDR2 is YYNGEE in the germline V gene. V dropped 4 bases and J dropped 5 bases, with 16 bases sitting between them. This CDR3 comprises 15 residues.

This clone was detected once. The J gene is TRBJ2-5, the V gene TRBV9, with D perhaps matching TRBD2 (5 bases). Germline CDR1 and CDR2: SGDLS and YYNGEE. Trimming stripped 2 bases from V and 5 bases from J, with 16 bases between. CDR3 length: 15 residues. CDR3 region: CASSVERTAQETQYF. CDR3 nucleotide sequence: TGTGCCAGCAGCGTTGAGCGGACCGCCCAGGAGACCCAGTACTTC.

This clone was observed once. The J gene is TRBJ2-1, the V gene TRBV30, with D perhaps matching TRBD2 (5 bases). Germline CDR1 is GTSNPN and CDR2 is SVGIG (reference sequence). Trimming shortened V by 5 bases and J by 9 bases, and 11 bases separated the two germline ends. CDR3 size: 11 residues. The CDR3 DNA is TGTGCCTGGGCTAGCAGTGGTGAGCAGTTCTTC. Translated: CAWASSGEQFF.

Notes on this clone: Other DNA sequences from this sample encode an identical CDR3 as well. The chain is built from TRBV6-5 and TRBJ1-5, with D possibly matching TRBD1 (5 bases). The CDR3 sequence is 13 residues long. V was cut by 2 bases and J by 6 bases, with 8 bases left in between. Germline V gives CDR1 MNHEY, CDR2 SVGAGI. The CDR3 sequence: CASSYGQGQPQHF. CDR3 nucleotides: TGTGCCAGCAGTTACGGGCAGGGTCAGCCCCAGCATTTT.

The V gene is TRBV6-1, the J gene TRBJ1-2; 9 nucleotides align to TRBD1. With V trimmed by 6 bases and J by 7 bases, 12 bases remained unmatched. Germline-derived CDR1 and CDR2 are MNHNS and SASEGT. The CDR3 runs to 15 residues. The CDR3 here is CASSHKGDRAGGYTF. The CDR3 DNA reads TGTGCCAGCAGCCATAAGGGGGACAGGGCCGGTGGCTACACCTTC.

The chain joins TRBV6-5 to TRBJ2-1; 7 bases match TRBD2. Germline lookup yields CDR1 MNHEY and CDR2 SVGAGI. V shed 6 bases, J shed 4 bases, and the junction held 6 bases outside the gene matches. The length of the CDR3 is 14 residues. In DNA form, the CDR3 reads TGTGCCAGCAGCCCCCTAGCGGCTTACAATGAGCAGTTCTTC. It codes for CASSPLAAYNEQFF.

The gene calls are TRBV4-3 and TRBJ1-5; D is ambiguous. Trimming shortened V by 1 base and J by 3 bases, and 13 bases separated the two germline ends. CDR1 and CDR2 (germline): LGHNA, YSLEER. The CDR3 covers 16 residues. The CDR3: CASSQAVGGNNQPQHF. The CDR3 nucleotides read TGCGCCAGCAGCCAAGCTGTAGGAGGGAACAATCAGCCCCAGCATTTT.